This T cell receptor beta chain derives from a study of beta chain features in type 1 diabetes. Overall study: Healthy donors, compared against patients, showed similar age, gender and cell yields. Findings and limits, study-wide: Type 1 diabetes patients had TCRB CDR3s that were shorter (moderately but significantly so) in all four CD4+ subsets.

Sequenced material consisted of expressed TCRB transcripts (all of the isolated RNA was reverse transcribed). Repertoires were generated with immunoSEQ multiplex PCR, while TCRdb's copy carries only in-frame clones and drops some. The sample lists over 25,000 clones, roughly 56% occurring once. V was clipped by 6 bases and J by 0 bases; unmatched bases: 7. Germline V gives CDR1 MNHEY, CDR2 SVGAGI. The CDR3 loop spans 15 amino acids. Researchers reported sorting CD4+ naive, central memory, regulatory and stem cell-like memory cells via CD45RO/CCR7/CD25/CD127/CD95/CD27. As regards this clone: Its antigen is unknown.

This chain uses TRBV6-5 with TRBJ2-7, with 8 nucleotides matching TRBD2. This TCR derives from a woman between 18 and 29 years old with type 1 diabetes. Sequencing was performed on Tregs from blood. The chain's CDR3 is CASRYTSGSSYEQYF. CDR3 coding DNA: TGTGCCAGCAGATATACGAGCGGGAGCTCCTACGAGCAGTACTTC.